This TCR beta chain was identified in a study of cytomegalovirus exposure and HLA in healthy donors. Primers included in the PCR were 60 Vbeta and 13 Jbeta primers. Sequenced by immunoSEQ multiplex PCR; TCRdb stores in-frame clones only, minus some. The data show some 240,000 clones, approximately 91% seen once. Germline V lookup: CDR1 SGHVS, CDR2 FQNEAQ. V gave up 6 bases and J gave up 7 bases; unmatched junction bases: 10. This CDR3 is 15 amino acids long. This sequence was found in a girl aged 2-10 years in good health and CMV-seronegative. The chain joins TRBV7-8 to TRBJ1-4, with 8 bases lining up with TRBD1. Material: PBMCs. The CDR3 loop reads CASRLTGTGAEKLFF. The CDR3 DNA is TGTGCCAGCAGATTGACCGGGACAGGAGCTGAAAAACTGTTTTTT. The variable domain in full, with the rest retrieved from reference TRBV7-8 and TRBJ1-4, is GAGVSQSPRYKVAKRGQDVALRCDPISGHVSLFWYQQALGQGPEFLTYFQNEAQLDKSGLPSDRFFAERPEGSVSTLKIQRTQQEDSAVYLCASRLTGTGAEKLFFGSGTQLSVL.